Presented here are 14 T cell receptor beta chains from one specimen sequenced in a study of blood T cell repertoires in COVID-19. The method was immunoSEQ multiplex PCR; TCRdb's version includes in-frame clones alone and lacks a portion of them. The sample consists of about 280,000 clones, roughly 85% of them appearing once. Sequenced sample: peripheral blood. These TCRs come from a man aged 50 or older with active or convalescent COVID-19.

The genes are TRBV9 and TRBJ2-3; TRBD2 aligns across 8 bases. Germline CDR1 is SGDLS and CDR2 is YYNGEE. The CDR3 totals 16 residues. After removal of 4 bases from V and 2 bases from J, the junction contained 9 bases not matched to a gene. The CDR3 DNA sequence: TGTGCCAGCAGCCCCCAGCCGGGGGGGAACACAGATACGCAGTATTTT. Translating gives CASSPQPGGNTDTQYF.

This clone appeared a single time. V is TRBV18 and J is TRBJ2-6; 9 nucleotides match TRBD1. J was trimmed by 0 bases and V by 1 base; bases with no gene match: 10. The germline V gene has CDR1 KGHSH and CDR2 LQKENI. This CDR3 contains 20 residues. DNA for the CDR3: TGTGCCAGCTCACCACAGTGGGGACAGGGCCCCTCCTCTGGGGCCAACGTCCTGACTTTC. Protein sequence: CASSPQWGQGPSSGANVLTF.

V gene TRBV15 combines with J gene TRBJ2-1, with 12 bases aligning to TRBD2. CDR1 is LNHNV, CDR2 YYDKDF, per germline (reference sequence). The CDR3 runs 21 residues. V shed 1 base and J 0 bases; nucleotides not matched to a gene: 13. The CDR3 DNA reads TGTGCCACCAGCAGAGGACTAGCGGGAGCCCGGGGTTTAATCTCCTACAATGAGCAGTTCTTC. Translated, it gives CATSRGLAGARGLISYNEQFF.

The CDR3 region is CASGSPRAEAFF. The CDR3 bases are TGTGCTAGTGGTTCCCCGAGAGCTGAAGCTTTCTTT. The chain recombines TRBV12-5 with TRBJ1-1, with unresolved D. The CDR3 covers 12 residues. Germline CDR1 and CDR2: LGHNT and FRNRAP. V was clipped by 4 bases and J by 6 bases, with 9 bases between them.

The rearrangement links TRBV3-1 (or the pseudogene TRBV3-2) to TRBJ2-1; weak D call: TRBD2 (5 bases). The CDR3 totals 16 residues. Trimming removed 8 bases at V and 3 bases at J, with 20 bases between. The V gene's germline CDR1 is LGHDT and CDR2 YNNKEL (reference sequence). The CDR3 DNA follows: TGTGCCAGCCAGCTTGGGAGTGGAGCGGACTACAATGAGCAGTTCTTC. The encoded protein is CASQLGSGADYNEQFF.

This sequence joins TRBV30 and TRBJ1-4; 7 bases are a match to TRBD1. CDR3 size: 14 residues. The V and J ends lost 1 base and 5 bases, in that order; junction bases with no gene match: 4. The germline V gene encodes CDR1 GTSNPN and CDR2 SVGIG (reference sequence). In nucleotides, the CDR3 is TGTGCCTGGAGTGCTTTGGGACAGAATGAAAAACTGTTTTTT. It encodes CAWSALGQNEKLFF.

The V gene is TRBV19, the J gene TRBJ1-2, with D possibly matching TRBD1 (6 bases). Germline V gene lookup returns CDR1 LNHDA and CDR2 SQIVND (reference sequence). The CDR3 extends over 15 amino acids. Between the trimmed V and J ends, which lost 3 bases and 3 bases, there was a span of 14 bases. The CDR3 protein is CASSIGAGVYYGYTF. As DNA, the CDR3 is TGTGCCAGTAGTATCGGGGCAGGGGTTTACTATGGCTACACCTTC.

The chain is built from TRBV11-1 and TRBJ2-3, with D hard to call. Germline lookup yields CDR1 SGHAT and CDR2 FQDESV (reference sequence). CDR3 length: 14 residues. V was trimmed by 1 base and J by 4 bases, leaving 9 bases between them. Written as DNA, the CDR3 is TGTGCCAGCAGCTTAGTAAGCCTTGCAGATACGCAGTATTTT. This translates into CASSLVSLADTQYF.

This chain links TRBV28 with TRBJ2-7, with D possibly TRBD1 on 5 matching bases. CDR1 is MDHEN and CDR2 is SYDVKM in the germline V gene. Trimming pared 6 bases from V and 6 bases from J, leaving 15 bases between. This CDR3 has 13 residues. The CDR3 DNA reads as TGTGCCAGCAGCCCCACGACAGTTTCCGAGCAGTACTTC. It specifies CASSPTTVSEQYF.

V gene TRBV30 combines with J gene TRBJ2-1; D remains unclear. V was clipped by 3 bases and J by 0 bases, with 9 bases between them. The CDR3 has 14 amino acids. Germline V gene sequence: CDR1 GTSNPN, CDR2 SVGIG (reference sequence). Here the CDR3 reads CAWSELSSYNEQFF. For the CDR3, the DNA is TGTGCCTGGAGCGAGTTGAGCTCCTACAATGAGCAGTTCTTC.

The chain carries TRBV6-5 and TRBJ1-6; 9 bases match TRBD1. The CDR3 sequence is 14 residues long. The germline gives CDR1 MNHEY, CDR2 SVGAGI. J lost 9 bases, V lost 4 bases, and 4 bases had no gene match. In DNA form, the CDR3 reads TGTGCCAGCAGTTTGGGGACAGGGACTTCACCCCTCCACTTT. As protein: CASSLGTGTSPLHF.

This clone was counted once. V gene TRBV4-2 combines with J gene TRBJ2-7; D might be TRBD2 (5 bases). Trimming pared 4 bases from V and 5 bases from J, leaving 15 bases between. Germline values: CDR1 LGHNA, CDR2 YNFKEQ. The CDR3 has 14 amino acids. CDR3 coding DNA: TGTGCCAGCAGCCCGTCTCGTGGGAGAAACGAGCAGTACTTC. Protein: CASSPSRGRNEQYF.

This clone came up once. Here the CDR3 DNA reads TGTGCCAGCAGCCTCGGACAGGGCGGATTCATTCCTGGCTACACCTTC. Translation: CASSLGQGGFIPGYTF. This chain connects TRBV5-5 to TRBJ1-2; the match to TRBD1 covers 8 bases. Germline-derived CDR1 and CDR2 are SGHKS and YYEKEE (reference sequence). The CDR3 runs to 16 residues. Losses at the gene ends were 4 bases for V and 7 bases for J; bases not matched to a gene: 15.

This rearrangement joins TRBV14 to TRBJ2-5; no reliable D call. The CDR3 runs to 16 residues. Germline V gene data show CDR1 as SGHDN and CDR2 as FVKESK. Trimming left V 2 bases short and J 5 bases short, with 18 bases between. The chain's CDR3 is CASSQWSRRSWETQYF. The CDR3 nucleotides are TGTGCCAGCAGCCAATGGTCTAGGCGATCATGGGAGACCCAGTACTTC. Together with reference TRBV14 and TRBJ2-5, the CDR3 gives the full variable domain: EAGVTQFPSHSVIEKGQTVTLRCDPISGHDNLYWYRRVMGKEIKFLLHFVKESKQDESGMPNNRFLAERTGGTYSTLKVQPAELEDSGVYFCASSQWSRRSWETQYFGPGTRLLVL.